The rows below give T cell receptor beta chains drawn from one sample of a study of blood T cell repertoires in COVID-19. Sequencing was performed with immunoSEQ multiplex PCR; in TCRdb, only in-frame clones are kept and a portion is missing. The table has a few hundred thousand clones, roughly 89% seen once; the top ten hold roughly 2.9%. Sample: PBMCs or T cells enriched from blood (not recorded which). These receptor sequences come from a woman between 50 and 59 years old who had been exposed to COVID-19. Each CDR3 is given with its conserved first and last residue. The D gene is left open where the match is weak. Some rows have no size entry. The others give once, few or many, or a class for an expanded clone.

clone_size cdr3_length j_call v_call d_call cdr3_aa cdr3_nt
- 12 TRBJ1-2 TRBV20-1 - CSASLGVHGYTF TGCAGTGCTAGTCTAGGCGTCCATGGCTACACCTTC
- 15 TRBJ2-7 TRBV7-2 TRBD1 CASSTTGTGTYEQYF TGTGCCAGCAGCACCACCGGGACAGGTACCTACGAGCAGTACTTC
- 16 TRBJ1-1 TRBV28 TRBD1 CASRMGTGAENTEAFF TGTGCCAGCAGAATGGGGACAGGGGCGGAGAACACTGAAGCTTTCTTT
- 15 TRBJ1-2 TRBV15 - CATSRDLGVGNGYTF TGTGCCACCAGCAGAGATCTCGGGGTGGGAAATGGCTACACCTTC
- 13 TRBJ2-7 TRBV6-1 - CASSEVAPTEQYF TGTGCCAGCAGTGAAGTCGCGCCCACGGAGCAGTACTTC
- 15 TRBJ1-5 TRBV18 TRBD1 CASSPGQGLGQPQHF TGTGCCAGCTCACCAGGACAGGGGCTCGGTCAGCCCCAGCATTTT
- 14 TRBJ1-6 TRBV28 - CASSLQGRNSPLHF TGTGCCAGCAGTTTACAGGGTCGTAATTCACCCCTCCACTTT
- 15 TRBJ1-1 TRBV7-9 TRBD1 CASRPRQGQNTEAFF TGTGCCAGCAGACCAAGACAGGGGCAGAACACTGAAGCTTTCTTT
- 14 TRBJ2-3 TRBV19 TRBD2 CASSRLAGRDTQYF TGTGCCAGTAGTAGACTAGCGGGGAGAGATACGCAGTATTTT
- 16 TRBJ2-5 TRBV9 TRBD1 CASSAGRQGAGETQYF TGTGCCAGCAGCGCGGGAAGACAGGGGGCAGGGGAGACCCAGTACTTC
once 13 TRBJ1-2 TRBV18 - CASSPGQSYGYTF TGTGCCAGCTCACCAGGACAAAGCTATGGCTACACCTTC
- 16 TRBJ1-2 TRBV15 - CATSSQTGGFIYGYTF TGTGCCACCAGCAGCCAGACCGGGGGGTTTATCTATGGCTACACCTTC
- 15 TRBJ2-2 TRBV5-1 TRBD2 CASSPGTSGSGELFF TGCGCCAGCAGCCCCGGGACTAGCGGTTCCGGGGAGCTGTTTTTT
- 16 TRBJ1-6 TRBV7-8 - CASSSYRVPYNSPLHF TGTGCCAGCAGCTCCTACAGGGTACCCTATAATTCACCCCTCCACTTT
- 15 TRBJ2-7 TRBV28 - CASRRVSDRAYEQYF TGTGCCAGCAGACGTGTCTCGGACAGAGCCTACGAGCAGTACTTC
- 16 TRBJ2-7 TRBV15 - CATSRDVARLYYEQYF TGTGCCACCAGCAGAGATGTCGCCAGGCTATACTACGAGCAGTACTTC
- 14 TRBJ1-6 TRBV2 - CASRIEGNNSPLHF TGTGCCAGCAGGATCGAGGGTAATAATTCACCCCTCCACTTT
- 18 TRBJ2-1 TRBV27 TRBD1 CASSSGTGGSSSYNEQFF TGTGCCAGCAGTTCTGGGACAGGGGGTAGTAGTTCCTACAATGAGCAGTTCTTC
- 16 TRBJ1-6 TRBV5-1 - CASSPGGGSTNSPLHF TGCGCCAGCAGCCCCGGGGGGGGTTCGACCAATTCACCCCTCCACTTT
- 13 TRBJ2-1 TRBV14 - CASSPSGQPLQFF TGTGCCAGCAGCCCCTCAGGGCAGCCGTTACAGTTCTTC
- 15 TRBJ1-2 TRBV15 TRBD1 CATSTFRQGNYGYTF TGTGCCACCAGCACCTTCCGACAGGGGAACTATGGCTACACCTTC
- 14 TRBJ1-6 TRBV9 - CASSVGDTHSPLHF TGTGCCAGCAGCGTTGGGGACACCCATTCACCCCTCCACTTT
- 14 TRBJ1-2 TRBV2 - CASSESGGYDGYTF TGTGCCAGCAGTGAGTCGGGGGGCTACGATGGCTACACCTTC
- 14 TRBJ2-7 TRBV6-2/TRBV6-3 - CASSYSYRPYEQYF TGTGCCAGCAGTTACTCCTACAGACCCTACGAGCAGTACTTC
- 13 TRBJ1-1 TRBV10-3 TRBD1 CATLGQALTEAFF TGTGCCACGTTAGGACAGGCGTTAACTGAAGCTTTCTTT
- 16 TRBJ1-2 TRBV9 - CASSVGARFDNYGYTF TGTGCCAGCAGCGTAGGAGCCCGTTTTGATAACTATGGCTACACCTTC
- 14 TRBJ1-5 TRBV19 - CASSSGQSNQPQHF TGTGCCAGTAGTAGCGGACAAAGCAATCAGCCCCAGCATTTT
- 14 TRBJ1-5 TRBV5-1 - CASSLGQNNQPQHF TGCGCCAGCAGCTTGGGCCAGAACAATCAGCCCCAGCATTTT
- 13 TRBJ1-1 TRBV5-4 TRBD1 CASSWDSDTEAFF TGTGCCAGCAGCTGGGACAGCGACACTGAAGCTTTCTTT
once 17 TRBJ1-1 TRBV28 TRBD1 CASSARDRGLSDAEAFF TGTGCCAGCAGTGCTCGGGACAGGGGGCTCTCCGACGCTGAAGCTTTCTTT
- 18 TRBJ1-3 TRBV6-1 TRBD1 CASSEAISGQAILYTIYF TGTGCCAGCAGTGAAGCGATAAGCGGACAGGCGATTTTATACACCATATATTTT
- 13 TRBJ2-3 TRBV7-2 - CASSLGQTDTQYF TGTGCCAGCAGCCTAGGACAGACAGATACGCAGTATTTT
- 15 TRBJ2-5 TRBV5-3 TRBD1 CARSFQGVIGETQYF TGTGCCAGAAGCTTCCAGGGGGTCATCGGAGAGACCCAGTACTTC
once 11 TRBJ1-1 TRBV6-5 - CASSYRGEAFF TGTGCCAGCAGTTACAGGGGTGAAGCTTTCTTT
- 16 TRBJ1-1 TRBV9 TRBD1 CASSTGVGQGGTEAFF TGTGCCAGCAGCACCGGGGTGGGACAGGGAGGAACTGAAGCTTTCTTT
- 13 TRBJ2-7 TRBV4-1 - CASSQDYYYEQYF TGCGCCAGCAGCCAAGACTACTACTACGAGCAGTACTTC
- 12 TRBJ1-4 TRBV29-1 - CSVGEGNEKLFF TGCAGCGTTGGGGAGGGAAATGAAAAACTGTTTTTT
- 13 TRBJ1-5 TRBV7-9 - CASSFNSNQPQHF TGTGCCAGCAGCTTTAATTCGAATCAGCCCCAGCATTTT
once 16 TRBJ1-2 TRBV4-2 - CASSQDRQGLYYGYTF TGTGCCAGCAGCCAAGATCGCCAGGGCTTATACTATGGCTACACCTTC
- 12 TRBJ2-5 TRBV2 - CASRTGGETQYF TGTGCCAGCAGGACAGGAGGAGAGACCCAGTACTTC
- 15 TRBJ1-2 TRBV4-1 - CASSQDPRAFYGYTF TGCGCCAGCAGCCAAGATCCCAGGGCCTTCTATGGCTACACCTTC
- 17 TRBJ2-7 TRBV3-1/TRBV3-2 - CASSQERADGYSYEQYF TGTGCCAGCAGCCAAGAGCGGGCGGATGGTTACTCCTACGAGCAGTACTTC
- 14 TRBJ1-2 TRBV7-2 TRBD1 CASSWNQGALGYTF TGTGCCAGCAGCTGGAATCAGGGGGCCCTTGGCTACACCTTC
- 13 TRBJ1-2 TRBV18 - CASSVQGDNGYTF TGTGCCAGCTCGGTACAAGGAGATAATGGCTACACCTTC
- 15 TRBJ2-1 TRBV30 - CACAALRQFGNEQFF TGTGCCTGCGCCGCCCTTAGACAGTTCGGGAATGAGCAGTTCTTC